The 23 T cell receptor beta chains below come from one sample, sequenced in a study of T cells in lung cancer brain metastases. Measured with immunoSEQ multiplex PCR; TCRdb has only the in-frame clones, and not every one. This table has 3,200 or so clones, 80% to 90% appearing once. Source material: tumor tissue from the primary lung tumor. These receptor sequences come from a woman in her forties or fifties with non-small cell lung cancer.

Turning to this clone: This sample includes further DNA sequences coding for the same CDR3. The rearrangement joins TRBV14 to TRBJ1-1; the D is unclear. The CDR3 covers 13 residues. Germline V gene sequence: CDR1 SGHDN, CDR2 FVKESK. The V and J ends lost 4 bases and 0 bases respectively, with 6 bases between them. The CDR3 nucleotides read TGTGCCAGCAGCCGTGGGCTGAACACTGAAGCTTTCTTT. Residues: CASSRGLNTEAFF.

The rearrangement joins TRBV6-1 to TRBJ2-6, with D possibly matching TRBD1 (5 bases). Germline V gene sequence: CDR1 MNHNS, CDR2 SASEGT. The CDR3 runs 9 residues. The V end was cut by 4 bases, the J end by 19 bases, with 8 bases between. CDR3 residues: CASSGQRTF. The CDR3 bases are TGTGCCAGCAGTGGACAGAGAACTTTC.

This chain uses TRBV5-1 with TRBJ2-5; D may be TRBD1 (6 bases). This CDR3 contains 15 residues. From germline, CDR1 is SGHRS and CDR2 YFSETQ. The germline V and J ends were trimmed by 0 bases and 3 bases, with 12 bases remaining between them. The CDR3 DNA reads TGCGCCAGCAGCTTGGAGGGGGTCGCAGAAGAGACCCAGTACTTC. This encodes CASSLEGVAEETQYF.

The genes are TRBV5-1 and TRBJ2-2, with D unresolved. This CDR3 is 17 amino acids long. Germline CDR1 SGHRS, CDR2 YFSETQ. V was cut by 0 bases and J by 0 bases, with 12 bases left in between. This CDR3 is CASSLVVVGPNTGELFF. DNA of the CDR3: TGCGCCAGCAGCTTGGTGGTGGTAGGGCCGAACACCGGGGAGCTGTTTTTT. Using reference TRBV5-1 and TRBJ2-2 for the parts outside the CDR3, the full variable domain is KAGVTQTPRYLIKTRGQQVTLSCSPISGHRSVSWYQQTPGQGLQFLFEYFSETQRNKGNFPGRFSGRQFSNSRSEMNVSTLELGDSALYLCASSLVVVGPNTGELFFGEGSRLTVL.

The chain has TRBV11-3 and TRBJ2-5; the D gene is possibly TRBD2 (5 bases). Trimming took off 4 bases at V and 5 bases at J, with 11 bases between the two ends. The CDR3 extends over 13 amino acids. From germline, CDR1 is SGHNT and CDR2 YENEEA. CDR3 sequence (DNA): TGTGCCAGCAGCTCCACAGTAGCGGAGACCCAGTACTTC. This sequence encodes CASSSTVAETQYF.

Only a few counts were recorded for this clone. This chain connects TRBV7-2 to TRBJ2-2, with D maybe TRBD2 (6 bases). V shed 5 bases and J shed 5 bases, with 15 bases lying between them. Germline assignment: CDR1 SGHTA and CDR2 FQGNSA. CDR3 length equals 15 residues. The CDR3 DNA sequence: TGTGCCAGCAGCCGACAGTCCGGAGGGACCGGGGAGCTGTTTTTT. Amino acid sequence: CASSRQSGGTGELFF.

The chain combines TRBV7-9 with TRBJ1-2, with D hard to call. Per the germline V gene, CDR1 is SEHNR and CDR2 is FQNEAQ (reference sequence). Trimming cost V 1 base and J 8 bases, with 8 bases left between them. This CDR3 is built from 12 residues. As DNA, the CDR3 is TGTGCCAGCAGCTTAGAGGGCGGGGGCTACACCTTC. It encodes CASSLEGGGYTF.

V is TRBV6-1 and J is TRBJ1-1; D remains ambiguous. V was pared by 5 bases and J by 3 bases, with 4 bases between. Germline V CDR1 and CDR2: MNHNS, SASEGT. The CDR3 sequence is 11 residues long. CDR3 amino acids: CASSRDTEAFF. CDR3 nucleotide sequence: TGTGCCAGCAGTCGAGACACTGAAGCTTTCTTT.

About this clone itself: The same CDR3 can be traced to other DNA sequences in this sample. CDR3 region: CASSRGLNTEAFF. The CDR3 DNA follows: TGTGCCAGCAGCCGGGGTCTAAACACTGAAGCTTTCTTT. The chain uses TRBV14 and TRBJ1-1; D not resolved. Trimming took off 4 bases at V and 2 bases at J, with 8 bases between the two ends. The CDR3 totals 13 residues. CDR1 is SGHDN, CDR2 FVKESK, per germline.

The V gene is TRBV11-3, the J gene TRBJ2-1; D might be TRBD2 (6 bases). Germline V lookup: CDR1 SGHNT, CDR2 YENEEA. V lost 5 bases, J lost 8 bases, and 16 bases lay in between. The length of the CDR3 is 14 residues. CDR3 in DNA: TGTGCCAGCAGCCTAGGGGCGGGGAGGTATGAGCAGTTCTTC. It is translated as CASSLGAGRYEQFF.

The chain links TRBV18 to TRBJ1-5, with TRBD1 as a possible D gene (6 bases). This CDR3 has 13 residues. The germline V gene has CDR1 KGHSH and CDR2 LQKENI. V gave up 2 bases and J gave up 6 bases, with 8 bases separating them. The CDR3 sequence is CASSPKQGQPQHF. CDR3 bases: TGTGCCAGCTCACCAAAACAGGGTCAGCCCCAGCATTTT.

The CDR3 sequence: CASLGRGEGYTF. The DNA of the CDR3 is TGTGCCAGCCTCGGCAGGGGAGAAGGCTACACCTTC. This chain links TRBV2 with TRBJ1-2, with D possibly matching TRBD1 (6 bases). CDR3 length: 12 amino acids. Per germline, CDR1 SNHLY and CDR2 FYNNEI. Trimming shortened V by 8 bases and J by 8 bases, and 15 bases separated the two germline ends.

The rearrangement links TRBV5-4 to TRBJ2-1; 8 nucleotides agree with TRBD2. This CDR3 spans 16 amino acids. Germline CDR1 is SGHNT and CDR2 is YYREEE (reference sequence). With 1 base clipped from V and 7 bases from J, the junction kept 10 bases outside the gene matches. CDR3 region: CASSLSGGGPLNEQFF. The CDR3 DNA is TGTGCCAGCAGCTTGTCCGGGGGGGGCCCGTTAAATGAGCAGTTCTTC.

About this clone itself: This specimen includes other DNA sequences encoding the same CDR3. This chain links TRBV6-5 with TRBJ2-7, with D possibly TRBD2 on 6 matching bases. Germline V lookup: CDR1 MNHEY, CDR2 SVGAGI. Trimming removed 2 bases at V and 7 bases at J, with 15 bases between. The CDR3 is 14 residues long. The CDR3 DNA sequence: TGTGCCAGCAGTTACGACGGCGGGAACTATGAGCAGTACTTC. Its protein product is CASSYDGGNYEQYF.

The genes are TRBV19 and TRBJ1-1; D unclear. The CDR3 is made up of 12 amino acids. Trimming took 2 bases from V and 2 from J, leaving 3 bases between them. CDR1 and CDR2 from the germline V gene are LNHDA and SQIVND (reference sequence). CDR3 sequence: CASSIQNTEAFF. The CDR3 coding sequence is TGTGCCAGTAGTATACAAAACACTGAAGCTTTCTTT.

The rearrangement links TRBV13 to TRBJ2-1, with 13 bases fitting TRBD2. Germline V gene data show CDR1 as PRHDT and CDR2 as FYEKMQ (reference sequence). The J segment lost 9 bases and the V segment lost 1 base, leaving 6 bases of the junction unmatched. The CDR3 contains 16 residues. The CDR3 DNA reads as TGTGCCAGCAGCTTAGCTACTAGCGGGGGGGCTCGTGAGCAGTTCTTC. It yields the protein CASSLATSGGAREQFF.

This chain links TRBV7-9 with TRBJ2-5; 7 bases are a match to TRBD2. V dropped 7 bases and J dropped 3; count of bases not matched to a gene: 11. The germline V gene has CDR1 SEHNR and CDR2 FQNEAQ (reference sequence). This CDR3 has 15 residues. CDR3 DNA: TGTGCCAGCACCGGGGGAGGGTCCCCTAAAGAGACCCAGTACTTC. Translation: CASTGGGSPKETQYF.

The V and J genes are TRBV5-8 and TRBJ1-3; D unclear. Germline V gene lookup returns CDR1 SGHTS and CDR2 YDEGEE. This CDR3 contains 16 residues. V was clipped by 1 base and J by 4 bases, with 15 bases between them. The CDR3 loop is CASSLSGRSRGNTIYF. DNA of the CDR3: TGTGCCAGCAGCTTGTCGGGCCGCTCCAGGGGAAACACCATATATTTT.

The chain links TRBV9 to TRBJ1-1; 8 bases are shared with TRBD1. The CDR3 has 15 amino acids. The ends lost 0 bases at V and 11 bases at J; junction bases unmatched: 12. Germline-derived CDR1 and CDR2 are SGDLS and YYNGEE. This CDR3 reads CASSVDPTPDRGAFF. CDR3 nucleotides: TGTGCCAGCAGCGTAGACCCTACCCCCGACAGGGGTGCTTTCTTT. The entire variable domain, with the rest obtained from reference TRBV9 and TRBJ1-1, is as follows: DSGVTQTPKHLITATGQRVTLRCSPRSGDLSVYWYQQSLDQGLQFLIQYYNGEERAKGNILERFSAQQFPDLHSELNLSSLELGDSALYFCASSVDPTPDRGAFFGQGTRLTVV.

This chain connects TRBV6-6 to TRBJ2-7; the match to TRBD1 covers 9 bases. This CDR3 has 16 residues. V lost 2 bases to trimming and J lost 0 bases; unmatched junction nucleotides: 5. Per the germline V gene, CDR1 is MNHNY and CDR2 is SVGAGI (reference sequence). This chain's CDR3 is CASSYPRDRDSYEQYF. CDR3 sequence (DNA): TGTGCCAGCAGTTACCCCCGGGACAGGGACTCCTACGAGCAGTACTTC.

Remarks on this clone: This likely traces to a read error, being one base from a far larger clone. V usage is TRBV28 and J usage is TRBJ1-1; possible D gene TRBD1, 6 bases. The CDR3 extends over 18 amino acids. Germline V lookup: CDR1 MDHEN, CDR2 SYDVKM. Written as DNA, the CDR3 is TGTGCCAGCCGTTCTAGGTGGAGCAAAGGGGGGATGAACACTGAAGTTTTCTTT. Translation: CASRSRWSKGGMNTEVFF.

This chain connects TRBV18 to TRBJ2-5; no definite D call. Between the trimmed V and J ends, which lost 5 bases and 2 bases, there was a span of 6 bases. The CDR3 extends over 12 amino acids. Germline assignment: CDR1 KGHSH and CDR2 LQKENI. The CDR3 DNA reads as TGTGCCAGCTCATCACAGCAAGAGACCCAGTACTTC. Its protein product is CASSSQQETQYF.

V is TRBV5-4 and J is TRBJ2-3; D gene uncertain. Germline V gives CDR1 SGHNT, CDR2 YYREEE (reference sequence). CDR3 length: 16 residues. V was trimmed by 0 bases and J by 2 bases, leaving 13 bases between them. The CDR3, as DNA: TGTGCCAGCAGCTTGGGGGCCCGACGCTTCACAGATACGCAGTATTTT. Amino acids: CASSLGARRFTDTQYF. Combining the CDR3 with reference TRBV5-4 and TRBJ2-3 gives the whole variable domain ETGVTQSPTHLIKTRGQQVTLRCSSQSGHNTVSWYQQALGQGPQFIFQYYREEENGRGNFPPRFSGLQFPNYSSELNVNALELDDSALYLCASSLGARRFTDTQYFGPGTRLTVL.